A single sample is the source of the 17 T cell receptor beta chains below, sequenced in a study. The TRBV12-4/TRBJ1-2 clonotypes were amplified using barcode primers with ligated adaptors. Using its own MiXCR run on the multiplex PCR reads, TCRdb lists one record per CDR3 protein. The sample holds approximately 1,300 distinct CDR3 sequences, around 21% seen once. The material sequenced was naive CD4+ T cells sorted from blood. Indicated subset: naive CD4+ T cells, CD4+CD45RA+CD25-. Every receptor here comes from a female donor with breast cancer.

By share, this clonotype ranks as medium-sized. The chain has TRBV12-5 and TRBJ1-2; TRBD1 matches 9 bases. The CDR3 has 16 amino acids. The germline gives CDR1 LGHNT, CDR2 FRNRAP. J lost 2 bases, V lost 0 bases, and 4 bases had no gene match. Written as DNA, the CDR3 is TGTGCTAGTGGTTTGGTAACCGGGACAGGGAACTATGGCTACACCTTC. It is translated as CASGLVTGTGNYGYTF.

As for this clonotype: A read error may be the cause here, since a much bigger clone is one base away. This chain joins TRBV12-3 or TRBV12-4 and TRBJ1-2; the D is unclear. The CDR3 extends over 14 amino acids. The chain's CDR3 is CVSSPDGPGGGYTF. CDR3 nucleotides: TGTGTCAGCAGCCCCGACGGACCCGGAGGAGGCTACACCTTC.

This chain links TRBV12-3 or TRBV12-4 with TRBJ1-2; no definite D call. V was cut by 9 bases and J by 7 bases, with 21 bases left in between. The CDR3 has 14 amino acids. CDR3 in amino acids: CASLRESKSCGYTF. The CDR3 nucleotides are TGTGCCAGTTTGAGGGAATCTAAGTCGTGTGGCTACACCTTC.

This clonotype has only a few counts. A much more abundant neighbour one base away suggests this may be a read error. The chain uses TRBV12-3 or TRBV12-4 and TRBJ1-2, with D tentatively TRBD1 (6 bases). The CDR3 consists of 13 residues. V was shortened by 5 bases and J by 4 bases, with 11 bases between the two germline ends. This CDR3 is CASSPTGSYGYTF. Here the CDR3 DNA reads TGTGCCAGCAGTCCCACAGGGTCCTATGGCTACACCTTC.

In its sample, this clonotype is hyperexpanded. J is TRBJ1-2 and V is TRBV12-3 or TRBV12-4; no clear D. Trimming took 4 bases from V and 3 from J, leaving 15 bases between them. The CDR3 consists of 15 residues. DNA of the CDR3: TGTGCCAGCAGTTCGGGAGTTATCTCTGACTATGGCTACACCTTC. It yields the protein CASSSGVISDYGYTF.

A few counts support this clonotype. A much larger clone differs from this one at a single base, so this may be a read error. The chain employs TRBV12-3 or TRBV12-4 and TRBJ1-2, with D hard to call. V lost 5 bases, J lost 3 bases, and 13 bases lay in between. The CDR3 contains 14 residues. This chain's CDR3 is CASSLPPAYYGYTF. The CDR3 coding sequence is TGTGCCAGCAGTCTTCCTCCGGCGTACTATGGCTACACCTTC.

By its share, this clonotype is medium-sized. The genes are TRBV12-3 or TRBV12-4 and TRBJ1-2, with a possible D match to TRBD1 (5 bases). This CDR3 comprises 12 residues. Trimming stripped 5 bases from V and 9 bases from J, with 13 bases between. The CDR3 reads CASSPSRQSYTF. The CDR3 coding sequence is TGTGCCAGCAGTCCCAGTAGACAGAGCTACACCTTC.

By share, this clonotype counts as large (0.1 to 1%). The chain couples TRBV12-3 or TRBV12-4 to TRBJ1-2; 7 nucleotides agree with TRBD1. This CDR3 has 17 residues. Losses at the gene ends were 4 bases for V and 3 bases for J; bases not matched to a gene: 14. The chain's CDR3 is CASSSPSRQGGHYGYTF. The CDR3 DNA sequence: TGTGCCAGCAGTTCCCCTTCGCGACAGGGAGGGCACTATGGCTACACCTTC.

By its share, this clonotype is large (0.1 to 1%). The chain links TRBV12-3 or TRBV12-4 to TRBJ1-2, with D hard to call. The V and J ends lost 7 bases and 1 base respectively, with 16 bases between them. This CDR3 comprises 15 residues. The CDR3 DNA reads as TGTGCCAGCAAGAGGCTTGATGGAGTTAACTATGGCTACACCTTC. Its protein product is CASKRLDGVNYGYTF.

In this sample, this clonotype is medium-sized. The chain links TRBV12-3 or TRBV12-4 to TRBJ1-2; D may be TRBD1 (5 bases). The CDR3 has 13 amino acids. V lost 7 bases and J 6 bases, leaving 15 bases between the germline ends. The CDR3 reads CASTPGDRDGYTF. For the CDR3, the DNA is TGTGCCAGCACCCCGGGAGACAGAGATGGCTACACCTTC.

This clonotype is medium-sized within its sample. V and J are TRBV12-3 or TRBV12-4 and TRBJ1-2; D gene ambiguous. V was cut by 3 bases and J by 7 bases, with 6 bases left in between. This CDR3 is 11 amino acids long. The CDR3 sequence is CASSFRGGYTF. CDR3 DNA: TGTGCCAGCAGTTTCCGAGGTGGCTACACCTTC.

By sample fraction, this clonotype is medium-sized. The V call is TRBV12-3 or TRBV12-4, the J call TRBJ1-2, with 8 bases identical to TRBD1. V lost 6 bases to trimming and J lost 0 bases; unmatched junction nucleotides: 15. The CDR3 consists of 18 residues. The CDR3 protein is CASRDRAGQDTANYGYTF. In nucleotides, the CDR3 is TGTGCCAGCAGGGACAGGGCGGGACAGGATACGGCTAACTATGGCTACACCTTC.

By sample share, this clonotype is large. The chain recombines TRBV12-3 or TRBV12-4 with TRBJ1-2; D is uncertain. The V end lost 5 bases, the J end lost 0 bases, and 4 bases lay between the germline ends. The CDR3 has 12 residues. The CDR3 region has the DNA TGTGCCAGCAGTCAAGCTAACTATGGCTACACCTTC. Protein product: CASSQANYGYTF.

This clonotype qualifies as medium-sized. CDR3 bases: TGTGCCAGCAGTTTAAACGTCCCCACAGGGGCCTATGGCTACACCTTC. Protein: CASSLNVPTGAYGYTF. The chain employs TRBV12-3 or TRBV12-4 and TRBJ1-2; TRBD1 matches at 7 bases. CDR3 length equals 16 residues. Germline trimming cut 2 bases from V and 4 bases from J; bases unmatched to any gene: 10.

Notes on this clonotype: The conserved phenylalanine or tryptophan normally closing the CDR3 is absent here, so this likely arose from a read error. The chain joins TRBV12-3 or TRBV12-4 to TRBJ1-2; no reliable D call. CDR3 size: 13 residues. V lost 3 bases to trimming and J lost 7 bases, with 12 bases between them. The CDR3 DNA reads as TGTGCCAGCAGTTTGGTCTTACAGCGTGGCTACACCCTC. Translated: CASSLVLQRGYTL.

In its sample, this clonotype is medium-sized (0.01 to 0.1%). The chain employs TRBV12-3 or TRBV12-4 and TRBJ1-2; 7 bases align to TRBD1. The CDR3 spans 15 residues. The trim removed 4 bases at V and 5 bases at J, leaving 10 bases unmatched. The CDR3 nucleotides read TGTGCCAGCAGTTACCGAAGACAGGGACAATATGGCTACACCTTC. It yields the protein CASSYRRQGQYGYTF.

By frequency in the sample, this clonotype is medium-sized. The chain carries TRBV12-3 or TRBV12-4 and TRBJ1-2; possible D gene TRBD1, 5 bases. This CDR3 has 13 amino acids. Trimming left V 3 bases short and J 8 bases short, with 13 bases between. The CDR3 region has the DNA TGTGCCAGCAGTTTTCAGGGAGCGAGGGGCTACACCTTC. This translates into CASSFQGARGYTF.